This T cell receptor (beta chain) was identified in a study of CXCR3-negative and CXCR3-positive naive CD8 T cells. UMI-tagged TRB cDNA libraries were built via 5' RACE. TCRdb reprocessed the 5' RACE reads, with one entry per CDR3 protein and no DNA. This listing includes about 130,000 distinct CDR3 sequences. Germline V gene sequence: CDR1 MGHDK, CDR2 SYGVNS. This CDR3 has 15 amino acids. To note about this clonotype: What it binds is unknown.

Notes on the study in general: Naive CXCR3-positive cells had TRB CDR3s more hydrophobic than those of CXCR3-negative naive cells. Cryopreserved cells partially lost CXCR3 expression, and fresh PBMCs were used in most assays. Naive CXCR3-negative and CXCR3-positive cells had similar TRBV-TRBJ usage; memory differed.

This chain connects TRBV25-1 to TRBJ2-5; TCRdb returns TRBD1, unconfirmable since there is no DNA. Sample: naive CXCR3- CD8+ T cells from blood. Subset noted: CD45RO-CCR7+CD27+CD95- naive CD8+ T cells lacking CXCR3 (TNR3-). This clonotype originated in a human donor in good health. Some clones in this sample may be carry-over from other donors' samples. The CDR3 here is CASSGHRDTQETQYF.